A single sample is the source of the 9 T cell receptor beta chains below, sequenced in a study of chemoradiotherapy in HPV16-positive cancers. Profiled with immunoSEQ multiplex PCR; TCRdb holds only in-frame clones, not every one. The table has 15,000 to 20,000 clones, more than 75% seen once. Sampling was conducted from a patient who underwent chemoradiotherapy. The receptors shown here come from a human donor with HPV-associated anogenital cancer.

In DNA form, the CDR3 reads TGTGCCAGTAGTATAGAGAGGAATTCACCCCTCCACTTT. This translates into CASSIERNSPLHF. The J gene is TRBJ1-6, the V gene TRBV19; D not certain. The germline gives CDR1 LNHDA, CDR2 SQIVND (reference sequence). Trimming left V 0 bases short and J 7 bases short, with 4 bases between. The CDR3 runs to 13 residues.

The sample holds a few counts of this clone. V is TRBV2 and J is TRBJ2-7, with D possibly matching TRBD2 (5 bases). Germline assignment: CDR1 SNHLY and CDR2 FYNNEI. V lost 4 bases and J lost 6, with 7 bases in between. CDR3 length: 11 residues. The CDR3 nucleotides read TGTGCCAGCAGTGCTAGCATCGAGCAGTACTTC. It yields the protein CASSASIEQYF.

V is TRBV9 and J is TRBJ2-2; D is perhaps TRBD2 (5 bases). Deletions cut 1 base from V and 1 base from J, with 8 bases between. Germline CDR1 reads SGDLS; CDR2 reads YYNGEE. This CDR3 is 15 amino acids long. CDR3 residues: CASSVRAGNTGELFF. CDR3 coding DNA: TGTGCCAGCAGCGTACGGGCGGGGAACACCGGGGAGCTGTTTTTT.

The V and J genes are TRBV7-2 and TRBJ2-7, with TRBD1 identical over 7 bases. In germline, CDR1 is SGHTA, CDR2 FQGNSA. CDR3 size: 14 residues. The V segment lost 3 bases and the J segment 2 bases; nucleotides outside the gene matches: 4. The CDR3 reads CASSFNRGPYEQYF. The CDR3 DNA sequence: TGTGCCAGCAGCTTCAACAGGGGCCCCTACGAGCAGTACTTC.

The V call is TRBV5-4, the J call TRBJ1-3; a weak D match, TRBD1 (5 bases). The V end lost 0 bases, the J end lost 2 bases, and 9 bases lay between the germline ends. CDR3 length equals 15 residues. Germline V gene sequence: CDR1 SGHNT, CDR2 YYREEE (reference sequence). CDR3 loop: CASSLGTGAGNTIYF. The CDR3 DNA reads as TGTGCCAGCAGCTTGGGGACGGGGGCTGGAAACACCATATATTTT.

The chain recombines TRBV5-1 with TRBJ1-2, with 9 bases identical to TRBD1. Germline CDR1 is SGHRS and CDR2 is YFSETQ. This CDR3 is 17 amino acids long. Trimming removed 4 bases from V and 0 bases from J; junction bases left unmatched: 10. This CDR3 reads CASSLTGGASSNYGYTF. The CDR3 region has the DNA TGCGCCAGCAGCCTTACAGGGGGCGCCTCTTCTAACTATGGCTACACCTTC.

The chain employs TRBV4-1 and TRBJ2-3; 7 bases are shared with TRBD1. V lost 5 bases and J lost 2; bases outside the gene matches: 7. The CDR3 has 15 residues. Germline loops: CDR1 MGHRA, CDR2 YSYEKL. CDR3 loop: CASSEGTDFTDTQYF. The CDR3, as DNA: TGCGCCAGCAGCGAAGGGACAGATTTCACAGATACGCAGTATTTT.

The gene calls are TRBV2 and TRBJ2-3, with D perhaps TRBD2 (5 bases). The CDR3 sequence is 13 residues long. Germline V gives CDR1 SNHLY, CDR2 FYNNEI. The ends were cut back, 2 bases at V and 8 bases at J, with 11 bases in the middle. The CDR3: CASSELPRGTQYF. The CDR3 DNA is TGTGCCAGCAGTGAATTGCCTCGGGGTACGCAGTATTTT.

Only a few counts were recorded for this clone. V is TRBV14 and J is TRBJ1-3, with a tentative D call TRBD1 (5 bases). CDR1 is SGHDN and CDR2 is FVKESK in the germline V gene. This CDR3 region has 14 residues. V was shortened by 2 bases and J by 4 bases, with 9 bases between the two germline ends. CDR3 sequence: CASSQSGRGNTIYF. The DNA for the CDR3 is TGTGCCAGCAGCCAATCAGGGCGAGGAAACACCATATATTTT. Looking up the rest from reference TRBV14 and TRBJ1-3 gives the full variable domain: EAGVTQFPSHSVIEKGQTVTLRCDPISGHDNLYWYRRVMGKEIKFLLHFVKESKQDESGMPNNRFLAERTGGTYSTLKVQPAELEDSGVYFCASSQSGRGNTIYFGEGSWLTVV.